The rows below give T cell receptor beta chains drawn from one sample of a study of blood T cells in healthy people across ages. Via MiXCR, TCRdb re-called the 5' RACE reads, giving one row per CDR3 protein. The repertoire includes 1.5 million to 2 million distinct CDR3 sequences, 30% to 40% of them detected once, and about 23% sits in the top ten. The sequenced material came from blood. These receptors were taken from a human donor in good health. The CDR3 runs from the conserved cysteine through the conserved F or W. A D gene is named only where the DNA matches it firmly. Size is stated for part of the rows, as once, few or many counts, or as a class when the clone is expanded.

J | D | size | V | CDR3 | DNA
TRBJ2-3 | - | - | TRBV28 | CASTNGITQYF | TGTGCCAGCACTAACGGCATTACGCAGTATTTT
TRBJ2-6 | - | - | TRBV18 | CASSPGARGANVLTF | TGTGCCAGCTCACCAGGGGCGAGGGGGGCCAACGTCCTGACTTTC
TRBJ1-1 | - | - | TRBV10-3 | CAISGLQGGLEAFF | TGTGCCATCAGTGGTTTGCAGGGAGGCTTGGAGGCTTTCTTT
TRBJ1-2 | TRBD1 | - | TRBV7-9 | CASSSPLGQAGGYTF | TGTGCCAGCAGCTCCCCGCTGGGACAGGCTGGCGGCTACACCTTC
TRBJ2-7 | - | - | TRBV12-3/TRBV12-4 | CASSFGGLPTYEQYF | TGTGCCAGCAGTTTTGGGGGGCTGCCTACCTACGAGCAGTACTTC
TRBJ2-1 | TRBD2 | - | TRBV7-2 | CASSTVGGGYNEQFF | TGTGCCAGCAGCACCGTGGGCGGGGGATACAATGAGCAGTTCTTC
TRBJ1-4 | - | few | TRBV6-5 | CASSFGVNEKLFF | TGTGCCAGCAGTTTCGGGGTCAATGAAAAACTGTTTTTT
TRBJ2-3 | TRBD1 | - | TRBV5-4 | CASSIPTGGESDTQYF | TGTGCCAGCAGCATTCCTACAGGGGGCGAATCAGATACGCAGTATTTT
TRBJ2-1 | TRBD2 | - | TRBV7-2 | CASSISRGGIYSEQFF | TGTGCCAGCAGCATCTCGCGGGGGGGCATTTACAGTGAGCAGTTCTTC
TRBJ2-7 | - | few | TRBV29-1 | CSVGNPEAEQYF | TGCAGCGTTGGCAACCCTGAGGCCGAGCAGTACTTC
TRBJ1-5 | - | - | TRBV2 | CASNAGAYSNQPQHF | TGTGCCAGCAACGCGGGAGCCTATAGCAATCAGCCCCAGCATTTT
TRBJ1-6 | - | - | TRBV12-3/TRBV12-4 | CASSGSGGRVPLHF | TGTGCCAGCAGTGGGAGTGGGGGGAGAGTACCCCTCCACTTT
TRBJ2-7 | TRBD2 | few | TRBV3-1 | CASGPKTSGDEQYF | TGTGCCAGCGGCCCCAAGACTAGCGGGGACGAGCAGTACTTC
TRBJ1-2 | - | - | TRBV28 | CASSFNRIYGYTF | TGTGCCAGCAGTTTTAACCGAATCTATGGCTACACCTTC
TRBJ1-2 | TRBD1 | - | TRBV7-2 | CTSSTRTGGGYTF | TGTACCAGCAGCACCCGGACAGGGGGCGGCTACACCTTC
TRBJ1-1 | - | - | TRBV10-3 | CAISESKNTEAFF | TGTGCCATCAGTGAGTCGAAGAACACTGAAGCTTTCTTT
TRBJ2-4 | - | many | TRBV29-1 | CSVELRTPNIQYF | TGCAGCGTTGAGTTGAGGACCCCAAACATTCAGTACTTC
TRBJ2-7 | TRBD2 | many | TRBV20-1 | CSAMASAGGSHEQYF | TGCAGTGCCATGGCGTCGGCGGGGGGAAGCCACGAGCAGTACTTC
TRBJ2-1 | - | - | TRBV7-2 | CASSLLPGYNEQFF | TGTGCCAGCAGCTTATTACCGGGTTACAATGAGCAGTTCTTC
TRBJ2-7 | - | - | TRBV2 | CASSFLTGEQYF | TGTGCCAGCAGCTTTCTGACGGGGGAGCAGTACTTC
TRBJ2-1 | - | many | TRBV9 | CASSVGNYEQFF | TGTGCCAGCAGCGTAGGAAACTATGAGCAGTTCTTC
TRBJ2-1 | - | - | TRBV6-1 | CASSEMGNGQFF | TGTGCCAGCAGTGAGATGGGAAATGGGCAGTTCTTC
TRBJ1-4 | - | few | TRBV18 | CASSPLRATNEKLFF | TGTGCCAGCTCACCTCTCCGTGCAACTAATGAAAAACTGTTTTTT
TRBJ2-1 | - | - | TRBV6-2/TRBV6-3 | CASSYYLTGREGYNEQFF | TGTGCCAGCAGTTACTACCTGACTGGAAGGGAAGGCTACAATGAGCAGTTCTTC
TRBJ1-4 | TRBD1 | - | TRBV7-2 | CASSSETGGRPYGELFF | TGTGCCAGCAGCTCCGAGACAGGGGGACGACCCTATGGGGAACTGTTTTTT
TRBJ2-3 | - | - | TRBV7-7 | CTSSRILRDTQYF | TGTACTAGCAGCCGAATACTACGAGATACGCAGTATTTT
TRBJ1-2 | - | - | TRBV27 | CASSFGPTDGYTF | TGTGCCAGCAGTTTCGGTCCTACGGATGGCTACACCTTC
TRBJ2-7 | TRBD2 | - | TRBV12-3/TRBV12-4 | CASSPGTSLTYEQYF | TGTGCCAGCAGTCCCGGGACTAGCCTAACCTACGAGCAGTACTTC
TRBJ1-2 | - | - | TRBV10-3 | CAISDQEGANYGYTF | TGTGCCATCAGTGACCAGGAGGGAGCTAACTATGGCTACACCTTC
TRBJ2-5 | - | few | TRBV7-3 | CASSLTAGQQETQYF | TGTGCCAGCAGCTTAACGGCGGGACAGCAAGAGACCCAGTACTTC
TRBJ2-1 | TRBD2 | few | TRBV29-1 | CSVVGRDRYNEQFF | TGCAGCGTTGTTGGGAGGGATCGATACAATGAGCAGTTCTTC
TRBJ1-5 | - | - | TRBV20-1 | CSASRLGRAHNQPQHF | TGCAGTGCTAGTCGGTTGGGCAGGGCCCATAATCAGCCCCAGCATTTT
TRBJ2-1 | - | - | TRBV7-2 | CASSFAGEYNEQFF | TGTGCCAGCAGCTTTGCTGGAGAGTACAATGAGCAGTTCTTC
TRBJ2-1 | - | few | TRBV7-6 | CANSRHGGRSYNEQFF | TGTGCCAACAGCCGGCACGGGGGTCGCTCCTACAATGAGCAGTTCTTC
TRBJ2-1 | - | few | TRBV9 | CASSERPPGGAAGEQFF | TGTGCCAGCAGCGAGCGACCCCCCGGAGGAGCAGCAGGTGAGCAGTTCTTC
TRBJ2-1 | - | - | TRBV7-3 | CASSPKAPSSYNEQFF | TGTGCCAGCAGCCCCAAAGCCCCGAGCTCCTACAATGAGCAGTTCTTC
TRBJ2-7 | TRBD1 | - | TRBV11-2 | CASSEQGFEQYF | TGTGCCAGCTCGGAACAGGGGTTCGAGCAGTACTTC
TRBJ2-1 | - | - | TRBV6-2/TRBV6-3 | CASRPPRDKSSYNEQFF | TGTGCCAGCAGACCCCCACGGGACAAGAGCTCCTACAATGAGCAGTTCTTC
TRBJ2-7 | - | - | TRBV28 | CASSLYRSVYEQYF | TGTGCCAGCAGTCTGTACAGGTCGGTCTACGAGCAGTACTTC
TRBJ2-7 | - | - | TRBV11-2 | CASSPGGGSLYEQYF | TGTGCCAGCAGCCCCGGAGGTGGCAGCCTCTACGAGCAGTACTTC
TRBJ2-1 | - | - | TRBV7-2 | CASSWDQESSYNEQFF | TGTGCCAGCAGCTGGGATCAGGAAAGCTCCTACAATGAGCAGTTCTTC
TRBJ2-7 | - | - | TRBV4-2 | CASSEPGHLSYF | TGTGCCAGCAGCGAACCGGGACATCTGAGTTACTTC
TRBJ2-3 | - | few | TRBV14 | CASSPGRSRADTQYF | TGTGCCAGCAGCCCGGGACGGTCCCGAGCAGATACGCAGTATTTT
TRBJ2-2 | - | - | TRBV20-1 | CSARQAEGTGELFF | TGCAGTGCTAGACAGGCAGAGGGGACCGGGGAGCTGTTTTTT
TRBJ1-1 | TRBD1 | - | TRBV19 | CASTDFSGGRIEAFF | TGTGCCAGTACTGATTTTTCAGGGGGCCGCATTGAAGCTTTCTTT
TRBJ2-7 | TRBD2 | - | TRBV3-1 | CASSLGTSSYERYF | TGTGCCAGCAGCCTGGGGACTAGTTCCTACGAGCGGTACTTC
TRBJ1-1 | - | - | TRBV20-1 | CSALRDMNTEAFF | TGCAGCGCCCTTCGGGATATGAACACTGAAGCTTTCTTT
TRBJ2-7 | - | many | TRBV7-4 | CASSPAWEQYF | TGTGCCAGCAGCCCCGCGTGGGAGCAGTACTTC
TRBJ1-2 | TRBD1 | - | TRBV4-1 | CASSQDWGRQGGGYTF | TGCGCCAGCAGCCAAGATTGGGGAAGACAGGGAGGCGGCTACACCTTC
TRBJ2-7 | - | - | TRBV11-2 | CASSLERDAYSYYEQYF | TGTGCCAGCAGCTTAGAGAGGGACGCTTACTCATACTACGAGCAGTACTTC
TRBJ1-4 | - | - | TRBV7-8 | CASSLEGGRKLFF | TGTGCCAGCAGCTTAGAGGGGGGAAGAAAACTGTTTTTT
TRBJ2-4 | - | few | TRBV24-1 | CATRLRNIQYF | TGTGCCACCAGGTTAAGGAACATTCAGTACTTC
TRBJ2-1 | - | few | TRBV4-3 | CASSPGPGVNEQFF | TGCGCCAGCAGCCCCGGCCCAGGGGTGAATGAGCAGTTCTTC
TRBJ1-5 | - | many | TRBV7-2 | CASSLAWGGLQPQHF | TGTGCCAGCAGCTTAGCGTGGGGGGGACTCCAGCCCCAGCATTTT
TRBJ1-5 | - | - | TRBV7-2 | CASSRRSGQVGQPQHF | TGTGCCAGCAGCCGCCGGTCAGGGCAGGTTGGTCAGCCCCAGCATTTT